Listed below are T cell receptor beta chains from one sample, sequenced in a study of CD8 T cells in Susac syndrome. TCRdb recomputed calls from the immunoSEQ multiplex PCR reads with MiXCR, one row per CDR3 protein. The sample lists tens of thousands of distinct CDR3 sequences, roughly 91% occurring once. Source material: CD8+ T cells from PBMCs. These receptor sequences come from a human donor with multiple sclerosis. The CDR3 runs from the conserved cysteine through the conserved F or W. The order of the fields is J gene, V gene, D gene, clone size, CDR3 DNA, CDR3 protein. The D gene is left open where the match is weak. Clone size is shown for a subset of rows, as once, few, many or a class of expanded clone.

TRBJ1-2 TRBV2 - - TGTGCCAGCAGTGAAACGGGAGTCAGCCTTAACTATGGCTACACCTTC CASSETGVSLNYGYTF
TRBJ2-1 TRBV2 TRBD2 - TGTGCCAGCAGTGAAGCGCTTCAACTAGCGAAATACAATGAGCAGTTCTTC CASSEALQLAKYNEQFF
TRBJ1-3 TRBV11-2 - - TGTGCCAGCAGCCTCCATTTTGGGACCTCGGCTGGAAACACCATATATTTT CASSLHFGTSAGNTIYF
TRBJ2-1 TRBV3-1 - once TGTGCCAGCAGCCAATTCCCTAGCTCCTACAATGAGCAGTTCTTC CASSQFPSSYNEQFF
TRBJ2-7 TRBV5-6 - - TGTGCCAGCAGTCCCGGACAGTCCTACGAGCAGTACTTC CASSPGQSYEQYF
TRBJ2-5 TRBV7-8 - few TGTGCCAGCAGCTTAGTCGTGTGGCAAGAGACCCAGTACTTC CASSLVVWQETQYF
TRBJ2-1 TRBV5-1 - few TGCGCCAGCAGCTTGGCGTGGGAGCTTGACAATGAGCAGTTCTTC CASSLAWELDNEQFF
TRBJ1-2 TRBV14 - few TGTGCCAGCAGCCAAGACGGAGCTAACTATGGCTACACCTTC CASSQDGANYGYTF
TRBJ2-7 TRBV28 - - TGTGCCAGCAGTTTCCATCTCTCCCCCCAGGGGCAGTACTTC CASSFHLSPQGQYF
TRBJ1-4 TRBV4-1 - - TGCGCCAGCAGCCAAGGGGGCGCGGATGAAAAACTGTTTTTT CASSQGGADEKLFF
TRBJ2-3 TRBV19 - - TGTGCCAGTAGTGACGGCAGGAATACGCAGTATTTT CASSDGRNTQYF
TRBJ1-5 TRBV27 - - TGTGCCAGCAGTTTGGGTCCGTCAGGGCGAAAGCATTTT CASSLGPSGRKHF
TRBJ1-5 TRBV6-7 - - TGTGCCAGCAATCCGGGTCCTGTGATAAATCAGCCCCAGCATTTT CASNPGPVINQPQHF
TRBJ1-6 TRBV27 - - TGTGCCAGCAGTTTGGGGCAGGGTGGCTCACCCCTCCACTTT CASSLGQGGSPLHF
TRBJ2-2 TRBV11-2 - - TGTGCCAGCAGCCTTTCGGGGGTGCCAAGGGATGGCACCGGGGAGCTGTTTTTT CASSLSGVPRDGTGELFF